The 5 T cell receptor beta chains below were found in one sample sequenced in a study of cytomegalovirus exposure and HLA in healthy donors. PCR amplification relied on 60 Vbeta primers (plus 13 Jbeta primers). Clones were read by immunoSEQ multiplex PCR, and TCRdb kept only the in-frame ones, dropping some. The repertoire holds some 110,000 clones, with 75% to 80% as singletons. Sequencing input: PBMCs. These receptors all stem from a man aged 55 to 70 in good health and CMV-seropositive.

The V call is TRBV19, the J call TRBJ2-7; perhaps TRBD2 as D (6 bases). The V gene lost 3 bases and the J gene lost 3 bases, with 12 bases spanning the gap. The CDR3 length is 14 residues. CDR1 and CDR2 (germline): LNHDA, SQIVND (reference sequence). CDR3 amino acids: CASSIGGADYEQYF. For the CDR3, the DNA is TGTGCCAGTAGTATCGGGGGTGCAGACTACGAGCAGTACTTC.

There are a few counts of this clone. DNA for the CDR3: TGCGCCAGCAGCCCCGGGACAGGATCTAACTATGGCTACACCTTC. Encoded protein: CASSPGTGSNYGYTF. This chain links TRBV5-1 with TRBJ1-2; 8 nucleotides agree with TRBD1. The CDR3 covers 15 residues. Germline V lookup: CDR1 SGHRS, CDR2 YFSETQ. The J segment lost 0 bases and the V segment lost 4 bases, leaving 5 bases of the junction unmatched.

This rearrangement joins TRBV7-7 to TRBJ2-5, with 10 bases fitting TRBD2. The CDR3 sequence is 15 residues long. CDR1 is SSHAT and CDR2 is FNYEAQ in the germline V gene (reference sequence). Losses at the gene ends were 5 bases for V and 2 bases for J; bases not matched to a gene: 5. CDR3 amino acids: CASSQGLAVQETQYF. The CDR3 nucleotides are TGTGCCAGCAGCCAAGGACTAGCGGTACAAGAGACCCAGTACTTC.

V usage is TRBV6-5 and J usage is TRBJ1-6; D unclear. Trimming pared 2 bases from V and 10 bases from J, leaving 15 bases between. The CDR3 has 15 residues. Germline-derived CDR1 and CDR2 are MNHEY and SVGAGI. The CDR3 nucleotides are TGTGCCAGCAGTTACACCGGGGTGGGCAGCTCACCCCTCCACTTT. It encodes CASSYTGVGSSPLHF.

This chain connects TRBV12-5 to TRBJ2-5; 10 bases align to TRBD1. This CDR3 is 15 amino acids long. J gave up 7 bases and V 1 base, and 6 bases lay outside the gene matches. CDR1 and CDR2 (germline): LGHNT, FRNRAP. CDR3 nucleotide sequence: TGTGCTAGTGGTTTGGGCGGGACAGGGGTGGCGACCCAGTACTTC. Amino acids: CASGLGGTGVATQYF. The variable domain in full, completed from reference TRBV12-5 and TRBJ2-5, reads DARVTQTPRHKVTEMGQEVTMRCQPILGHNTVFWYRQTMMQGLELLAYFRNRAPLDDSGMPKDRFSAEMPDATLATLKIQPSEPRDSAVYFCASGLGGTGVATQYFGPGTRLLVL.